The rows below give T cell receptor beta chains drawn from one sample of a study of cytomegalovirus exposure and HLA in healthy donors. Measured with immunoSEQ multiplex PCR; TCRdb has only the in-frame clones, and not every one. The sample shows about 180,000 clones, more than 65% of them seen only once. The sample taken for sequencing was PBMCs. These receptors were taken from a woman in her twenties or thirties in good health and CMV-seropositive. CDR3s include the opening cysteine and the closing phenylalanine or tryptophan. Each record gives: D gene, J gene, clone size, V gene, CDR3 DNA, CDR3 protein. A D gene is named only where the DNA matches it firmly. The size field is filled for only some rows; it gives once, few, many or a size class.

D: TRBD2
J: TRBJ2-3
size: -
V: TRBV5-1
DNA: TGCGCCAGCAGCTTGGCTGGGGGGGAGCGCGGGGGTACGCAGTATTTT
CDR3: CASSLAGGERGGTQYF

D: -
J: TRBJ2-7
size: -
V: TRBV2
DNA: TGTGCCAGCACCCGGGGTCGGACGGAGCAGTACTTC
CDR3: CASTRGRTEQYF

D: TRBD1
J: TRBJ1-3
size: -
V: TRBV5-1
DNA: TGCGCCAGCAGCTCCGGGACAGCATCTGGAAACACCATATATTTT
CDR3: CASSSGTASGNTIYF

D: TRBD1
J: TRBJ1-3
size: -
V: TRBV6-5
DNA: TGTGCCAGCAGTCGGACAGGCGGTGCTGGAAACACCATATATTTT
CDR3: CASSRTGGAGNTIYF

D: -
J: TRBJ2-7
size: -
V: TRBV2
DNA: TGTGCCACGACGAGGCTCGGAGAGCAGTACTTC
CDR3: CATTRLGEQYF

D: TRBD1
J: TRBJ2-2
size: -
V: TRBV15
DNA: TGTGCCACCAGCAGAGACCGAGACAGGGGGAACACCGGGGAGCTGTTTTTT
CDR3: CATSRDRDRGNTGELFF

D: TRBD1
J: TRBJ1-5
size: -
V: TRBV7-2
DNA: TGTGCCAGCAGCTCAGGACAGGGCATCTACCAGCCCCAGCATTTT
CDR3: CASSSGQGIYQPQHF

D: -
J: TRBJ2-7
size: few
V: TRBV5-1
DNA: TGCGCCAGCAGCCCGGGGTACTACGAGCAGTACTTC
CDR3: CASSPGYYEQYF

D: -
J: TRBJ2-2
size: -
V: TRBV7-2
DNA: TGTGCCAGCAGCTCCCGGGGGTTAAGAACCGGGGAGCTGTTTTTT
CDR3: CASSSRGLRTGELFF

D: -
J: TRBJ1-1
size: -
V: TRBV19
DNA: TGTGCCAGTAGTATATGGCAGGGTGAAGCTTTCTTT
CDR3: CASSIWQGEAFF

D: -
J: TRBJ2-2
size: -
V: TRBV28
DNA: TGTGCCAGCAGTCCAATGACAGGAAAAACCGGGGAGCTGTTTTTT
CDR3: CASSPMTGKTGELFF

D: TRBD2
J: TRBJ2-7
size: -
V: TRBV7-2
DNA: TGTGCCAGCAGCTTAATGAGCGGGGGTCTCTACGAGCAGTACTTC
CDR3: CASSLMSGGLYEQYF

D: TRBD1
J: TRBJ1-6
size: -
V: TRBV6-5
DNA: TGTGCCAGCTCTACGCAGGGGGCGAGTTCACCCCTCCACTTT
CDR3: CASSTQGASSPLHF

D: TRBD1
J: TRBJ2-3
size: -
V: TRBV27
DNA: TGTGCCAGCAGTCCTAGCCCCTGGGACAGGGGCACAGATACGCAGTATTTT
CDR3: CASSPSPWDRGTDTQYF

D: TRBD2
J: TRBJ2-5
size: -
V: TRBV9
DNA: TGTGCCAGCAGCGCTGGGACTACCCAAGAGACCCAGTACTTC
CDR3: CASSAGTTQETQYF

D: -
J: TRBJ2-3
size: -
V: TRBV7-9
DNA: TGTGCCAGCAGCCCCCCGGGGTCAGATACGCAGTATTTT
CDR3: CASSPPGSDTQYF

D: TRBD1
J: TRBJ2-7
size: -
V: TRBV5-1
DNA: TGCGCCAGCAGCTTGCGTACAGGGGGCACCCACGAGCAGTACTTC
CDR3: CASSLRTGGTHEQYF

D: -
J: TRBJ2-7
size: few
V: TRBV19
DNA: TGTGCCAGTAGTCAGGCAGTCTCCTACGAGCAGTACTTC
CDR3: CASSQAVSYEQYF

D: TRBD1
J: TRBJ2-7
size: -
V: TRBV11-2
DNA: TGTGCCAGCAGCAGCAACAGGGGGCCGTTCTCCTACGAGCAGTACTTC
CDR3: CASSSNRGPFSYEQYF

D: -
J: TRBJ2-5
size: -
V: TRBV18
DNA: TGTGCCAGCTCACCCTCCCGGGACTCCTTCGGGGAGACCCAGTACTTC
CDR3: CASSPSRDSFGETQYF

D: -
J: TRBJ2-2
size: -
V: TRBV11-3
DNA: TGTGCCAGCAGCTTAACAGGATCCCCCGCCGGGGAGCTGTTTTTT
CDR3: CASSLTGSPAGELFF

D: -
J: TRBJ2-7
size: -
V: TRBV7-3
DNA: TGTGCCAGCAGCCCCGTATCCTCGAGCTCCTACGAGCAGTACTTC
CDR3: CASSPVSSSSYEQYF

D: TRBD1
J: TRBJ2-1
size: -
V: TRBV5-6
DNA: TGTGCCAGCAGCTCTGAGGGACAGGGGGCCTACAATGAGCAGTTCTTC
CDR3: CASSSEGQGAYNEQFF

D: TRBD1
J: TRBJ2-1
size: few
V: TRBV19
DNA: TGTGCCAGTAGTCCTGACAGGGATAATGAGCAGTTCTTC
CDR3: CASSPDRDNEQFF

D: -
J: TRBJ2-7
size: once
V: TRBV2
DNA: TGTGCCACACGACAGGCCTTCATCTACGAGCAGTACTTC
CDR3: CATRQAFIYEQYF

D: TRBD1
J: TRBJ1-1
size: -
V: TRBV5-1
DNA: TGCGCCAGCAGCCCGCGGGACAGGGGGCTTCTGAACACTGAAGCTTTCTTT
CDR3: CASSPRDRGLLNTEAFF

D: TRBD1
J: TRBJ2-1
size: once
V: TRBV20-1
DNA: TGCAGGGTGAACAGGGGCAATGAGCAGTTCTTC
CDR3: CRVNRGNEQFF

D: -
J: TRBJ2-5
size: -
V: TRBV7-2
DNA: TGTGCCAGCAGCGTTGGAGGAGGATTTCAAGAGACCCAGTACTTC
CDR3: CASSVGGGFQETQYF

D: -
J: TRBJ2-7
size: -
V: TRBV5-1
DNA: TGCGCCAGCAGCTTGGGTGGCGGGGTCTCCTACGAGCAGTACTTC
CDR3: CASSLGGGVSYEQYF

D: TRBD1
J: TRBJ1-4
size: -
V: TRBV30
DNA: TGTGCCTGGAGTTCCCCCGGGACAGGCTATGAAAAACTGTTTTTT
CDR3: CAWSSPGTGYEKLFF

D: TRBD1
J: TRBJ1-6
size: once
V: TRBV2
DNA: TGTGCCAGCAGTGAATTGGGGCTCGACAGGGGTCGGGCACCCCTCCACTTT
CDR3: CASSELGLDRGRAPLHF

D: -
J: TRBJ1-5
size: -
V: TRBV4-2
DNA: TGTGCCAGCAGCCAAGGGAGTCAGCCCCAGCATTTT
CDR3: CASSQGSQPQHF

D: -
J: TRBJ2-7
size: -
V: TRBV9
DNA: TGTGCCAGCAGCGTAGGATATACTCCTAGTTACGAGCAGTACTTC
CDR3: CASSVGYTPSYEQYF

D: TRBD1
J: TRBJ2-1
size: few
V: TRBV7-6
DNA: TGTGCCAGCAGCCCATATGGCCGGGACAGGGGTGGGTACAATGAGCAGTTCTTC
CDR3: CASSPYGRDRGGYNEQFF

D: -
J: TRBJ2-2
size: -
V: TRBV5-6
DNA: TGTGCCAGCTCAGCTTTGTTGGAAACGGGGAACACCGGGGAGCTGTTTTTT
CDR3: CASSALLETGNTGELFF

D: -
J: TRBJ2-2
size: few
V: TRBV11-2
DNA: TGTGCCAGCAGCTTTCGTCTCAGCGAGCCCGGGGAGCTGTTTTTT
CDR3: CASSFRLSEPGELFF

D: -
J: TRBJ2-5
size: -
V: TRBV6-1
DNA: TGTGCCAGCAGTGAATGGGTGGGGGCTCAAGAGACCCAGTACTTC
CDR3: CASSEWVGAQETQYF

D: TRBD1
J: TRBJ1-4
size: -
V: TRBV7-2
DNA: TGTGCCAGCAGCGCCGGGACAGGACATAATGAAAAACTGTTTTTT
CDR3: CASSAGTGHNEKLFF

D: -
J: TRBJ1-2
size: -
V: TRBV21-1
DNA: TGTGCCATCCGGGGGGATAACTATGGCTACACCTTC
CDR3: CAIRGDNYGYTF

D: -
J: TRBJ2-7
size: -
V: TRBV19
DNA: TGTGCCAGTAGTCCCTTGGGGCAGCCGGGGGACGAGCAGTACTTC
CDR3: CASSPLGQPGDEQYF

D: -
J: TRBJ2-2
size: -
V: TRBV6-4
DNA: TGTGCCAGCAGTGCCAGGGGAACCGGGGAGCTGTTTTTT
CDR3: CASSARGTGELFF

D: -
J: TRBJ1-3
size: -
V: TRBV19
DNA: TGTGCCAGTAGTATTTCGGTCCAGACAGCTTCTGGAAACACCATATATTTT
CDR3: CASSISVQTASGNTIYF

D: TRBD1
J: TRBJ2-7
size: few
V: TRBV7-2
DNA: TGTGCCAGCAGCTTAGTAGGGACAGGGGCCTACGAGCAGTACTTC
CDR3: CASSLVGTGAYEQYF

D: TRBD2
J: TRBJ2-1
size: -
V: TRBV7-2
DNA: TGTGCCAGCAGCTCCGGGTTGGGTAGGACTAGCAATGAGCAGTTCTTC
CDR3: CASSSGLGRTSNEQFF

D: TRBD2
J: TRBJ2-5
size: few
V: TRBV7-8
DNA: TGTGCCAGCAGCTTAAAAATCCGCCCCCCGGGGGGTGCGGAGACCCAGTACTTC
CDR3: CASSLKIRPPGGAETQYF

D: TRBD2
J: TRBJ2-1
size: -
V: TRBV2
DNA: TGTGCCAGCAGTGAAGTCCGGGGGGGGGCTGAGCAGTTCTTC
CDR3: CASSEVRGGAEQFF

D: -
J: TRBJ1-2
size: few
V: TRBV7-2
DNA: TGTGCCAGCAGCTTAGCAGGAGGGAGCTATGGCTACACCTTC
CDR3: CASSLAGGSYGYTF

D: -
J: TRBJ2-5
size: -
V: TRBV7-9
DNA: TGTGCCAGCAGCTTAGTAATCCTAGAGACCCAGTACTTC
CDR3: CASSLVILETQYF

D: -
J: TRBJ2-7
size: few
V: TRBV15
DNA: TGTGCCACCAGCACCAACAGGGGCGTGCGGGGCGAGCAGTACTTC
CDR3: CATSTNRGVRGEQYF

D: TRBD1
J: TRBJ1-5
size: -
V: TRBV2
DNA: TGTGCCAGCAGTGAAGGACAGGGACCCAATCAGCCCCAGCATTTT
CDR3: CASSEGQGPNQPQHF